The source of this T cell receptor beta chain is a study of T cell responses to AZD1222 COVID-19 vaccine. Looking at the study overall: Analysis merged second doses at about 4 or about 12 weeks.

This clone has just one count. The target antigen is unknown. Germline V gene lookup returns CDR1 MNHEY and CDR2 SVGEGT. V gave up 5 bases and J gave up 0 bases, with 19 bases separating them. The CDR3 loop spans 18 amino acids. Study-level findings and limits: Nearly half of spike-specific TCRs reportedly go after variant regions that carry no mutations. White British people made up most donors, females outnumbered males, and clonal diversity was possibly underestimated.

Sequencing used immunoSEQ multiplex PCR; TCRdb keeps in-frame clones, though not all of them. The sample contains about 130,000 clones, about 88% of which appear only once. Source: peripheral blood, taken on day 0 of AZD1222 vaccination. V is TRBV6-2 or TRBV6-3 and J is TRBJ2-2; D might be TRBD1 (6 bases). The receptor was isolated from an adult in good health. CDR3: CASSMQGNSLTNTGELFF. Written as DNA, the CDR3 is TGTGCCAGCAGTATGCAGGGGAACAGCCTAACGAACACCGGGGAGCTGTTTTTT.